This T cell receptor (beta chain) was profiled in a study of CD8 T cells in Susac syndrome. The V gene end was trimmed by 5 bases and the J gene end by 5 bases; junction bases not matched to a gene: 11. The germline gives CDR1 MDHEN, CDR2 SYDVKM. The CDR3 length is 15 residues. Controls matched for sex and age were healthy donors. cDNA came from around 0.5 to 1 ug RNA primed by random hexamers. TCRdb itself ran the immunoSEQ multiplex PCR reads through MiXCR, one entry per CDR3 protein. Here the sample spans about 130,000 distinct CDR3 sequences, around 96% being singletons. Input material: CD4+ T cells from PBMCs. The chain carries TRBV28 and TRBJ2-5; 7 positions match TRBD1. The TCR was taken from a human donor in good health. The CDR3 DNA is TGTGCCAGCAGTCTCCAGGGGGTCCCCCGGGAGACCCAGTACTTC. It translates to CASSLQGVPRETQYF.